This T cell receptor beta chain was observed in a study of CD8 T cells in ankylosing spondylitis (dated 2017 in TCRdb). The study in broad terms: T cell receptor beta repertoires were profiled in healthy donors and ankylosing spondylitis patients so that disease-linked TCR variants could be found. The whole study cohort included 108 healthy donors and roughly 24 ankylosing spondylitis patients. Peripheral blood was sampled, and synovial fluid was additionally collected from ankylosing spondylitis patients. Findings and caveats that apply to the study as a whole: Some of the motif variants had been reported before in the synovial fluid and blood of reactive arthritis patients, a finding that suggests common disease-initiation mechanisms. The disease-linked clones showed a CD8+ phenotype and occurred at relatively low frequencies in peripheral blood. The disease-linked clones were reported to be significantly enriched in matched synovial fluid samples from ankylosing spondylitis patients. A TCR beta motif of 7 or 8 highly homologous amino acid variants appeared characteristic of blood from ankylosing spondylitis patients.

With regard to this clonotype: The specificity of this receptor is unknown. Base qualities are not recorded, but no much larger clone differs from it by a single base.

The CDR3 holds 14 amino acids from the cysteine to the phenylalanine. Kept here is only the CDR3 DNA, which spans 42 bases and is read in frame from base 1. CDR1 and CDR2 (SGHRS, YFSETQ) derive from the germline V gene. V loses 3 bases, J loses 2 bases, and the germline ends lie 12 bases apart. Sequencing instrument: Illumina HiSeq 2500. TCR beta libraries were prepared by quantitative 5'-RACE with molecular barcodes. In the authors' own workflow: To identify disease-linked TCR variants, a new computational method was used, one built on a probabilistic model of VDJ rearrangement. TCRdb ran its own pipeline on the public reads, namely fastp trimming at Q25 and MiXCR clone calling, and kept in-frame beta chains. Rows with a matching CDR3 protein are joined into one entry that keeps the most common DNA and genes. The V and J calls follow TCRdb's processing rather than the paper's. This sample holds fewer than 250,000 distinct CDR3 sequences; 18% were observed only once. Approximately 42% of the sample goes to the ten largest clones.

Sequences were obtained from blood, either unsorted or a sorted T cell fraction (not recorded which). The sequence derives from a male donor with ankylosing spondylitis. The sequence links TRBV5-1 to TRBJ2-7, with TRBD2 as a weak D call on 5 bases. The CDR3 region has the sequence CASSSGLSPYEQYF. The base sequence is TGCGCCAGCAGCTCAGGACTTTCTCCCTACGAGCAGTACTTC.